One and the same sample provided the 2 T cell receptor beta chains below, sequenced in a study of T cells after yellow fever vaccination. TCRdb reprocessed the 5' RACE reads via MiXCR and lists one record per CDR3 protein. The sample has fewer than 450,000 distinct CDR3 sequences, about 4% seen once. The sample in question was PBMCs, obtained 5 days after the yellow fever booster vaccination. The receptor source for this set is a young man who received the YFV17D yellow fever vaccine.

This clonotype was observed a few times. This chain connects TRBV28 to TRBJ1-1; no definite D call. Germline CDR1 and CDR2: MDHEN and SYDVKM. The CDR3 contains 13 residues. With 3 bases removed from V and 11 bases from J, the gap between germline ends came to 16 bases. The CDR3 nucleotides read TGTGCCAGCAGTTTCTCTCAGCCCGGACGCGCTTTCTTT. Amino acid sequence: CASSFSQPGRAFF.

The sample holds many counts of this clonotype. The chain employs TRBV20-1 and TRBJ2-4, with 10 bases aligning to TRBD1. Germline CDR1 DFQATT, CDR2 SNEGSKA (reference sequence). J lost 1 base, V lost 1 base, and 1 base had no gene match. The CDR3 is made up of 15 amino acids. The DNA of the CDR3 is TGCAGTGCTAGAGGACAGGGGGCGGCCAAAAACATTCAGTACTTC. Translating gives CSARGQGAAKNIQYF.